Listed below are T cell receptor beta chains from one sample, sequenced in a study of blood T cell repertoires in COVID-19. The method was immunoSEQ multiplex PCR; TCRdb's version includes in-frame clones alone and lacks a portion of them. The repertoire consists of 400,000 to 550,000 clones, with about 85% occurring once and the leading ten covering under 2%. Source material: PBMCs or T cells enriched from blood (not recorded which). These receptors all come from a woman between 18 and 29 years old with acute COVID-19. Both conserved end residues are part of each CDR3. Fields, in order: D gene, clone size, V gene, J gene, CDR3 DNA, CDR3 protein. D genes are given only for firm matches. A clone size is listed for some rows: how often the clone was seen (once, few, many), or a class if it is expanded.

-	-	TRBV4-1	TRBJ2-1	TGCGCCAGCAGCCAAGATAGTCGGGGATTCTACAATGAGCAGTTCTTC	CASSQDSRGFYNEQFF
TRBD1	-	TRBV12-3/TRBV12-4	TRBJ1-1	TGTGCCAGCAGCGGACAGGGAGGGATTGAAGCTTTCTTT	CASSGQGGIEAFF
-	-	TRBV3-1/TRBV3-2	TRBJ1-5	TGTGCCAGCAGCCAATCGGAGGACGCTGTTTTGAACCAGCCCCAGCATTTT	CASSQSEDAVLNQPQHF
-	-	TRBV7-9	TRBJ1-1	TGTGCCAGCAGCCCACAGGGCTCAATGAACACTGAAGCTTTCTTT	CASSPQGSMNTEAFF
-	-	TRBV10-3	TRBJ2-2	TGTGCCATCAAGGAGGAGGGCTTGAACACCGGGGAGCTGTTTTTT	CAIKEEGLNTGELFF
-	-	TRBV19	TRBJ1-5	TGTGCCAGTAGTAATAGTCCCCATCAGCCCCAGCATTTT	CASSNSPHQPQHF
-	-	TRBV21-1	TRBJ1-2	TGTGCCAGCAGTCCACAGGTCTACTATGGCTACACCTTC	CASSPQVYYGYTF
-	-	TRBV18	TRBJ2-6	TGTGCCAGCTCACCACAAAGACCACAGGACTCTGGGGCCAACGTCCTGACTTTC	CASSPQRPQDSGANVLTF
-	-	TRBV7-2	TRBJ2-3	TGTGCCAGCAGATACGACTACCAGGGCACAGATACGCAGTATTTT	CASRYDYQGTDTQYF
TRBD1	-	TRBV19	TRBJ2-7	TGTGCCAGTAGTAAAGGAGGGACAGGGGCCTACGAGCAGTACTTC	CASSKGGTGAYEQYF
-	-	TRBV11-2	TRBJ1-2	TGTGCCAGCAGCTTAGATCAGCGAGGGTCTGGTGGCTACACCTTC	CASSLDQRGSGGYTF
TRBD1	-	TRBV19	TRBJ1-2	TGTGCCAGTAGTTCCCCCGCGGACAGGGTTCTTTCTACTAACTATGGCTACACCTTC	CASSSPADRVLSTNYGYTF
-	-	TRBV14	TRBJ1-3	TGTGCCAGCAGCCAAGATCCGTCCTCTGGAAACACCATATATTTT	CASSQDPSSGNTIYF
-	-	TRBV14	TRBJ1-1	TGTGCCAGCAGCCAAAACGAGGGTACTGAAGCTTTCTTT	CASSQNEGTEAFF
-	once	TRBV25-1	TRBJ2-1	TGTGCCAGCCGCCCTGAGGACTCCTACAATGAGCAGTTCTTC	CASRPEDSYNEQFF
-	-	TRBV10-2	TRBJ2-7	TGCGCCAGCAGTGAGTCGGGGGGGACAGGTTCTTACGAGCAGTACTTC	CASSESGGTGSYEQYF
TRBD1	few	TRBV7-9	TRBJ2-7	TGTGCCAGCAGCTTGGGACAGGGAGCCCACGAGCAGTACTTC	CASSLGQGAHEQYF
TRBD1	-	TRBV19	TRBJ1-6	TGTGCCAGTATGGACAGGGAACGGAATTCACCCCTCCACTTT	CASMDRERNSPLHF
-	-	TRBV28	TRBJ1-5	TGTGCCAGCAATCCGGGACTGAGAAAAAGCAATCAGCCCCAGCATTTT	CASNPGLRKSNQPQHF
TRBD1	few	TRBV7-9	TRBJ1-5	TGTGCCAGCAGCTTAGCGGGACAGGGCGGTCAGCCCCAGCATTTT	CASSLAGQGGQPQHF
TRBD1	-	TRBV27	TRBJ1-5	TGTGCCAGCAGTTTATCGGGGGACAGGGGCCGGGTATTT	CASSLSGDRGRVF
-	-	TRBV28	TRBJ2-7	TGTGCCAGCAGTTTATTTACAGGGTGGGAGCAGTACTTC	CASSLFTGWEQYF
TRBD2	-	TRBV3-1/TRBV3-2	TRBJ2-7	TGTGCCAGCAGATCTAGCGGTTCCTACGAGCAGTACTTC	CASRSSGSYEQYF
-	few	TRBV21-1	TRBJ2-2	TGTGCCAGCAGCGGTCTTAGAATCCCAACCGGGGAGCTGTTTTTT	CASSGLRIPTGELFF
-	-	TRBV28	TRBJ1-2	TGTGCCAGCAGTTATGAATACAGTGAATTCTATGGCTACACCTTC	CASSYEYSEFYGYTF
TRBD1	-	TRBV5-8	TRBJ1-4	TGTGCCAGCAGCCCCGGGACAGGGGAAAAACTGTTTTTT	CASSPGTGEKLFF
TRBD2	many	TRBV11-1	TRBJ2-7	TGTGCCAGCAGCCCACAGGGACTAGCGGGACTCTACGAGCAGTACTTC	CASSPQGLAGLYEQYF
TRBD1	-	TRBV28	TRBJ1-6	TGTGCCAGCAGTTTAACCCTCAGGGGGTTAGATTCACCCCTCCACTTT	CASSLTLRGLDSPLHF
-	-	TRBV6-2/TRBV6-3	TRBJ2-4	TGTGCCAGCAGTTACATCTCATCCCCGGGAGTGACCAAAAACATTCAGTACTTC	CASSYISSPGVTKNIQYF
TRBD1	-	TRBV4-3	TRBJ1-2	TGCGCCAGCAGCCAAGATTTGGACAGGGAAGAGGACTATGGCTACACCTTC	CASSQDLDREEDYGYTF
-	-	TRBV3-1/TRBV3-2	TRBJ1-6	TGTGCCAGCAGCTACATGAATTCACCCCTCCACTTT	CASSYMNSPLHF
-	-	TRBV11-2	TRBJ2-7	TGTGCCAGCAGCTTTCTTAGGAGCTACGAGCAGTACTTC	CASSFLRSYEQYF
-	-	TRBV28	TRBJ1-2	TGTGCCAGCAGTCCAGGCCGGACAGCCTTCTATGGCTACACCTTC	CASSPGRTAFYGYTF
TRBD1	-	TRBV5-4	TRBJ2-7	TGTGCCAGCAGCGTCAGGACAGGGAAACACGAGCAGTACTTC	CASSVRTGKHEQYF
TRBD1	-	TRBV7-9	TRBJ1-5	TGTGCCAGCAGTGGGGACAGGGGCGATCAGCCCCAGCATTTT	CASSGDRGDQPQHF
TRBD1	-	TRBV29-1	TRBJ1-2	TGCAGCGTTGAACCAGGGGGCAGCTCCTACACCTTC	CSVEPGGSSYTF
-	-	TRBV7-2	TRBJ1-2	TGTGCCAGCAGCTTGATTGGGGGGAGCGTGCCAGGCTACACCTTC	CASSLIGGSVPGYTF
-	-	TRBV12-5	TRBJ1-2	TGTGCTAGTGGTTCGGGGGGAAATGGCTACACCTTC	CASGSGGNGYTF
TRBD1	-	TRBV28	TRBJ1-6	TGTGCCAGCAGTCCGGGGACAGTAGATAATTCACCCCTCCACTTT	CASSPGTVDNSPLHF
-	-	TRBV5-6	TRBJ2-4	TGTGCCAGCAGCTTTGAGACAGGCCTAGCCAAAAACATTCAGTACTTC	CASSFETGLAKNIQYF
TRBD1	-	TRBV29-1	TRBJ2-4	TGCAGCGTTCTTTTATTGGGGGCGGGACAGGGTACGACCAAAAACATTCAGTACTTC	CSVLLLGAGQGTTKNIQYF
-	-	TRBV5-5	TRBJ1-6	TGTGCCAGCAGCTACCGACTGTTAAATTCACCCCTCCACTTT	CASSYRLLNSPLHF